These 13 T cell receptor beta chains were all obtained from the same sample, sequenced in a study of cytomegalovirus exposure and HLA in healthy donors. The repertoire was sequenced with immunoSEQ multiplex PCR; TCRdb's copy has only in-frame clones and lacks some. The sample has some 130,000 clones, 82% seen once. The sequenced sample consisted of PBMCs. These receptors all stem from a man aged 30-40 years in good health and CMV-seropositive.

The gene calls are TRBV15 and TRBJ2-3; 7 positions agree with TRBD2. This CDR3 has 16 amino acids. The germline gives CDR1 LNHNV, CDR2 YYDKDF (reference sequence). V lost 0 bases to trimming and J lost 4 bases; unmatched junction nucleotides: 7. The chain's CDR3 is CATSRDLGGSADTQYF. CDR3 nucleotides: TGTGCCACCAGCAGAGATCTGGGAGGGAGCGCAGATACGCAGTATTTT.

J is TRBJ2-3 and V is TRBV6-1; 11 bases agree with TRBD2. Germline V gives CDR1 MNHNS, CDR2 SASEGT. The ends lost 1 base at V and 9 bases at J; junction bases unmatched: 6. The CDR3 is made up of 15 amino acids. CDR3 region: CASSEVASGGYTQYF. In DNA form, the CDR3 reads TGTGCCAGCAGTGAAGTGGCTAGCGGGGGGTACACGCAGTATTTT.

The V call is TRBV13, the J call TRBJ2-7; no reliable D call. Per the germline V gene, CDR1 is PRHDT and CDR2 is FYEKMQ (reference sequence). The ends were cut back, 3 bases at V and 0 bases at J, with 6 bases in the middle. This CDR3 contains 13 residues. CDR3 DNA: TGTGCCAGCAGCTTTGGTAGCTCCTACGAGCAGTACTTC. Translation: CASSFGSSYEQYF.

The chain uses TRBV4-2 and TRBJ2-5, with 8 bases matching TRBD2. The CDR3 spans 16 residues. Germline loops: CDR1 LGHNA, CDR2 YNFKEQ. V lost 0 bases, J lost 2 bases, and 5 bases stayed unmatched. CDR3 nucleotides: TGTGCCAGCAGCCAAGAAGGGCAGCGGGAGCAAGAGACCCAGTACTTC. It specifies CASSQEGQREQETQYF.

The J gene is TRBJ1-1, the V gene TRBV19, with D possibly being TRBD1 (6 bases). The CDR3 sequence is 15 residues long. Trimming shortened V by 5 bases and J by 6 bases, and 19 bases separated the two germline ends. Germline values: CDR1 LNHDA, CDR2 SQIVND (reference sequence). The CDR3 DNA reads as TGTGCCAGTAGTCCTCGAGGACAGCGTCATTCTGAAGCTTTCTTT. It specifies CASSPRGQRHSEAFF.

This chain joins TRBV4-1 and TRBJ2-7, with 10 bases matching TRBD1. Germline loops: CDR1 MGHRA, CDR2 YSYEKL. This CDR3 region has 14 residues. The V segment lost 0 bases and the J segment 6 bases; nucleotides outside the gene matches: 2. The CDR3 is CASSQDGQGGEQYF. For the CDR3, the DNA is TGCGCCAGCAGCCAAGATGGACAGGGGGGCGAGCAGTACTTC.

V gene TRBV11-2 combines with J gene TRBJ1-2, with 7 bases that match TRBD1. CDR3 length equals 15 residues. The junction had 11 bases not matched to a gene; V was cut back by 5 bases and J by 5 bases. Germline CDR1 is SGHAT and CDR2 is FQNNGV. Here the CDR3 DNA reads TGTGCCAGCAGCAACCCTTACAGGGGACAATATGGCTACACCTTC. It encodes CASSNPYRGQYGYTF.

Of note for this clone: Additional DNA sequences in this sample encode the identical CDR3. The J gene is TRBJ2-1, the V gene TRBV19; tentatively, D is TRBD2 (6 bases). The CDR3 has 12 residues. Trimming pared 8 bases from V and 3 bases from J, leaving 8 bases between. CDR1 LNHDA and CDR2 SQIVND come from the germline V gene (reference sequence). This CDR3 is CASSGDYNEQFF. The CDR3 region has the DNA TGTGCCAGTTCGGGAGACTACAATGAGCAGTTCTTC.

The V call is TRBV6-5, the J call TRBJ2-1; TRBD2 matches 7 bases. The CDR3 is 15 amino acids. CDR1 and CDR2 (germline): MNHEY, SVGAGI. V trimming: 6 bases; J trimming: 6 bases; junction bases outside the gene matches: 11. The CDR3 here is CASSADGRNLNEQFF. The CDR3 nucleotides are TGTGCCAGCAGCGCGGACGGGAGGAACCTCAATGAGCAGTTCTTC.

The CDR3 loop reads CASSLGRVQPQHF. Here the CDR3 DNA reads TGTGCCAGCAGTTTAGGGAGAGTTCAGCCCCAGCATTTT. The chain uses TRBV28 and TRBJ1-5; no clear D gene. Germline V gives CDR1 MDHEN, CDR2 SYDVKM. V lost 2 bases and J 6 bases, leaving 8 bases between the germline ends. This CDR3 has 13 amino acids.

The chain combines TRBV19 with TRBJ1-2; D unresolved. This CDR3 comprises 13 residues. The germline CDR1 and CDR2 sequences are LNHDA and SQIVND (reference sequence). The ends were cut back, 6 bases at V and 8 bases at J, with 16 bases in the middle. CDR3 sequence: CASSATGLIGYTF. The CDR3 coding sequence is TGTGCCAGTAGCGCCACCGGGTTAATCGGCTACACCTTC.

CDR3 amino acids: CASSEGGWGSTDTQYF. The CDR3 DNA reads TGTGCCAGCAGTGAAGGAGGATGGGGAAGCACAGATACGCAGTATTTT. The chain joins TRBV25-1 to TRBJ2-3, with a weak D call TRBD2 (5 bases). Germline V lookup: CDR1 MGHDK, CDR2 SYGVNS. V was trimmed by 2 bases and J by 0 bases, leaving 12 bases between them. The CDR3 is made up of 16 amino acids.

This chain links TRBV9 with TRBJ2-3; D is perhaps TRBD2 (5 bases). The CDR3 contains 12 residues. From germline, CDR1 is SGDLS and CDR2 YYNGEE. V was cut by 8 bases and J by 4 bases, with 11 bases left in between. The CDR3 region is CASNRGSDTQYF. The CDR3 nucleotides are TGTGCCAGTAACAGAGGGTCAGATACGCAGTATTTT. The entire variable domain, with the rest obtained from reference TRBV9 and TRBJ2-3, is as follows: DSGVTQTPKHLITATGQRVTLRCSPRSGDLSVYWYQQSLDQGLQFLIQYYNGEERAKGNILERFSAQQFPDLHSELNLSSLELGDSALYFCASNRGSDTQYFGPGTRLTVL.